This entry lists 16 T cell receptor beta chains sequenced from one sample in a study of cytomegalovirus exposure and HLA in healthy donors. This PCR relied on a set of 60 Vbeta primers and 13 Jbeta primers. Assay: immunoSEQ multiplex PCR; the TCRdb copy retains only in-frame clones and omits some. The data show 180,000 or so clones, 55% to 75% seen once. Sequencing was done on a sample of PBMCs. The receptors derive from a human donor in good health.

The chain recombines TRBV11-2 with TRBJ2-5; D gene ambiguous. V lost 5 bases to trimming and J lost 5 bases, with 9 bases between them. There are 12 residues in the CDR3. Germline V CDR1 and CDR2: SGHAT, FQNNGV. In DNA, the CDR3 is TGTGCCAGCAGCCCTCGAGGTGAGACCCAGTACTTC. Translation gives CASSPRGETQYF.

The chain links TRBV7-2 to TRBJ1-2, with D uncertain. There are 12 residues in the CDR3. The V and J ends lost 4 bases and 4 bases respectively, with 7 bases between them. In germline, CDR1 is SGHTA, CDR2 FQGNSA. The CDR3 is CASSSGLYGYTF. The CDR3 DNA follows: TGTGCCAGCAGCTCAGGCCTCTATGGCTACACCTTC.

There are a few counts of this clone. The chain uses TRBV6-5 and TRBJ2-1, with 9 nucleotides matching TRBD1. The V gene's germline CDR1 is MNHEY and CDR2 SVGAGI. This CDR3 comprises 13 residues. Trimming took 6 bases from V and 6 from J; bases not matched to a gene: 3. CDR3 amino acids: CASSLDRGNEQFF. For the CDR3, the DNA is TGTGCCAGCAGCCTGGACAGGGGCAATGAGCAGTTCTTC.

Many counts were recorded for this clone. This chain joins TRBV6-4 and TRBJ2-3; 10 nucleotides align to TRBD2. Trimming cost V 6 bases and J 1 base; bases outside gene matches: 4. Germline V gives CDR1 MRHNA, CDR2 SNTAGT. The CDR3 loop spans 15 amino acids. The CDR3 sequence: CASSLTSGGTDTQYF. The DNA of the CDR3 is TGTGCCAGCAGCTTAACTAGCGGGGGCACAGATACGCAGTATTTT.

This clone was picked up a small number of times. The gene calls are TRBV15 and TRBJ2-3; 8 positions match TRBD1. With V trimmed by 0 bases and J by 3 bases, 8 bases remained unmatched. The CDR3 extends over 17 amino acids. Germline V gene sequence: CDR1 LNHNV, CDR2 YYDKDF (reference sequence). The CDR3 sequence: CATSRDGAGGWTDTQYF. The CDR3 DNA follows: TGTGCCACCAGCAGAGATGGGGCAGGGGGCTGGACAGATACGCAGTATTTT.

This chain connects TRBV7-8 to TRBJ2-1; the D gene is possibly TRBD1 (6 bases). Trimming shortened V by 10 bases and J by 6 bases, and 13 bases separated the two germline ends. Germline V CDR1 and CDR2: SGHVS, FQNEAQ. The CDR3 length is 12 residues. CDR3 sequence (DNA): TGTGCCACTCGGGACACCTCCAATGAGCAGTTCTTC. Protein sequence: CATRDTSNEQFF.

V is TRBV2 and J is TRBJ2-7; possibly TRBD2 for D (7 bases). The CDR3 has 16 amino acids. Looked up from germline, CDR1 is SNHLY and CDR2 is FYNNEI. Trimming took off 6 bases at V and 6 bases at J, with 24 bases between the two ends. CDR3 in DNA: TGTGCCAGCAGGATTACTTTGGGCGGGGGCCCCCGCGAGCAGTACTTC. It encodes CASRITLGGGPREQYF.

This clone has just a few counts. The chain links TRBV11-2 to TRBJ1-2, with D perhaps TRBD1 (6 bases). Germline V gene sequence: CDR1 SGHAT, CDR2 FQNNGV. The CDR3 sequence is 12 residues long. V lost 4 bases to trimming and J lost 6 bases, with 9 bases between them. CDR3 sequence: CASSSRGDGYTF. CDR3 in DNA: TGTGCCAGCAGCTCCAGGGGCGATGGCTACACCTTC.

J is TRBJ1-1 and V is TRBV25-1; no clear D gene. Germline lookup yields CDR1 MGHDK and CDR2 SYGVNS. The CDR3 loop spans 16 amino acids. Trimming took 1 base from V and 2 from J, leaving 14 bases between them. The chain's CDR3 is CASSELGGPANTEAFF. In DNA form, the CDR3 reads TGTGCCAGCAGTGAATTAGGAGGGCCGGCTAACACTGAAGCTTTCTTT.

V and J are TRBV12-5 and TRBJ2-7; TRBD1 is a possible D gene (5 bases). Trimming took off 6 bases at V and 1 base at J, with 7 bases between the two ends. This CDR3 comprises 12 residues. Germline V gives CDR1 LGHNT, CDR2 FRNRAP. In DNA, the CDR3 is TGTGCTAGTGGGAGACAGTCCTACGAGCAGTACTTC. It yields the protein CASGRQSYEQYF.

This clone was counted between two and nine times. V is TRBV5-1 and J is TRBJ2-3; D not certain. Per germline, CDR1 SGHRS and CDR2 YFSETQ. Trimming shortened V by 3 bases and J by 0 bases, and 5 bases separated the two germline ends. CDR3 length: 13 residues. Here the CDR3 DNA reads TGCGCCAGCAGCTCGTCTAGCACAGATACGCAGTATTTT. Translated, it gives CASSSSSTDTQYF.

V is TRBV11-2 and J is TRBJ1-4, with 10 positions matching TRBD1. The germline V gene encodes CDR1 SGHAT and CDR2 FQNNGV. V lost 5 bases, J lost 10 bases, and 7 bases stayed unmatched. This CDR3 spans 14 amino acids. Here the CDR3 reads CASSPTGGVGKLFF. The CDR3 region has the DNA TGTGCCAGCAGCCCGACAGGGGGCGTCGGAAAACTGTTTTTT.

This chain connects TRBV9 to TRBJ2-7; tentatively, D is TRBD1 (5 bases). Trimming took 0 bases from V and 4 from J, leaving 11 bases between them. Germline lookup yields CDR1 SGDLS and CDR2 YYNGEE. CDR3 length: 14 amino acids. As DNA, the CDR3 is TGTGCCAGCAGCGTAGGCGTCAGGGTTTACGAGCAGTACTTC. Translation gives CASSVGVRVYEQYF.

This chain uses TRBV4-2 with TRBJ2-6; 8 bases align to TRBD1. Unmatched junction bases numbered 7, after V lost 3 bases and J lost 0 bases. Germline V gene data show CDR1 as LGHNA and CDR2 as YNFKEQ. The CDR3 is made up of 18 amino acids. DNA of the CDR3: TGTGCCAGCAGCCAGCCGGGACAGGCGATCTCTGGGGCCAACGTCCTGACTTTC. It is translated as CASSQPGQAISGANVLTF.

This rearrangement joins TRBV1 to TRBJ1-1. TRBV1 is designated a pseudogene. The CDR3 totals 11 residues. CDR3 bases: TGCACCAGCAGCCAGGGGGGGGCCGCTTTCTTT. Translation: CTSSQGGAAFF.

The chain's CDR3 is CASSPGRVPNYGYTF. The CDR3, as DNA: TGCGCCAGCAGCCCAGGGAGGGTACCTAACTATGGCTACACCTTC. The chain links TRBV4-3 to TRBJ1-2, with D possibly being TRBD1 (5 bases). V lost 4 bases to trimming and J lost 0 bases, with 12 bases between them. This CDR3 region has 15 residues. Germline V lookup: CDR1 LGHNA, CDR2 YSLEER.